This TCR beta chain emerged from a study of OX40 agonist ivuxolimab in advanced cancers. Notes on the research overall: Ivuxolimab was an agonistic, fully human IgG2 monoclonal antibody directed against OX40 (CD134), a costimulatory receptor. Peripheral TCRbeta sequencing was intended to test whether TCR sequence diversity was altered and clonal T-cell expansion was caused by ivuxolimab. The paper covers the monotherapy dose-escalation part of the phase I ivuxolimab trial, which included N = 52 patients. Intravenous ivuxolimab was administered to patients every 2 weeks at six dose levels: 0.01, 0.1, 0.3, 1.5, 3 and 10 mg/kg. Among the approximately 50 dose-escalation patients, 19 had hepatocellular carcinoma, roughly 15 melanoma, 9 renal cell carcinoma and 9 head and neck cancer. Partial responses occurred in three dose-escalation patients, of whom one had hepatocellular carcinoma and two had cutaneous melanoma. A male proportion of roughly 80% and a mean age of roughly 55 years, ranging from 23 to 79, were recorded for the dose-escalation cohort. Patients were allowed to have had prior anti-PD-1, anti-PD-L1 or anti-CTLA-4 therapy, and approximately 40% of the dose-escalation patients had previously received checkpoint inhibitors. Results and caveats for the whole study, not just this receptor: The antigen specificity of the peripheral T cells that underwent clonal expansion was not determined. At doses of 0.1 to 3.0 mg/kg, clonal expansion of both CD4+ and CD8+ blood T cells was observed from baseline to week 6. Low levels of normalized T-cell clonal expansion were also seen in some patients who did not respond. Partial responders in the 0.1-3.0 mg/kg groups had among the lowest normalized peripheral clonal expansion, especially among CD8+ T cells. After ivuxolimab, CD8+ T cells had more expanded clones than CD4+ T cells on average.

CDR3 length: 17 amino acids, cysteine to phenylalanine. Solely the CDR3 DNA is kept, with 51 bases framed from the first base. CDR1 and CDR2, per the germline V gene, are MGHDK and SYGVNS. V ends up 4 bases short and J 9 bases short, with an unmatched junction base count of 13. Genomic DNA was extracted from sorted cells for sequencing of the TCRbeta CDR3 region. The immunoSEQ Assay was used to sequence the TCRbeta CDR3 regions. Held by TCRdb, this immuneACCESS table contains in-frame sequences only and omits some clones. Under half of the omission traces to an unresolved V gene where checked; the cause of the rest is unknown. This sample holds 13,000 or so clones; about 85% were observed only once. About a third of the sample is taken by the ten largest. Patients with a history of autoimmune disease or receiving systemic immunosuppression were excluded from the trial. Peripheral blood for TCR sequencing was collected from all dose cohorts at baseline, on cycle 4 day 1, and on cycle 7 day 1. Samples were obtained from an open-label, multicenter, first-in-human phase I dose-escalation trial of ivuxolimab. Adults with locally advanced or metastatic melanoma, renal cell, hepatocellular, or head and neck squamous cell carcinoma were enrolled in the trial. Before TCR sequencing, CD4+ and CD8+ T cells were separately sorted from peripheral blood.

In the case of this clone: The antigen it recognizes is unknown. Per-nucleotide qualities are absent, and no much larger clonotype sits a single base away.

This TCR was recovered from an adult with an advanced solid tumor such as melanoma, head and neck, liver or kidney cancer. This specimen consisted of CD4+ or CD8+ T cells sorted from blood, obtained in a trial of the OX40 agonist ivuxolimab. The chain was built from TRBV25-1 and TRBJ2-1, and 12 junctional nucleotides match TRBD2. The nucleotide sequence reads as follows: TGTGCCAGCAGTGGCCCCTCGACTAGCGGGAGTTGGGGTGAGCAGTTCTTC. This sequence encodes CASSGPSTSGSWGEQFF. Here the CDR3 is joined to the reference TRBV25-1 and TRBJ2-1 genes, and the full variable domain is: EADIYQTPRYLVIGTGKKITLECSQTMGHDKMYWYQQDPGMELHLIHYSYGVNSTEKGDLSSESTVSRIRTEHFPLTLESARPSHTSQYLCASSGPSTSGSWGEQFFGPGTRLTVL.